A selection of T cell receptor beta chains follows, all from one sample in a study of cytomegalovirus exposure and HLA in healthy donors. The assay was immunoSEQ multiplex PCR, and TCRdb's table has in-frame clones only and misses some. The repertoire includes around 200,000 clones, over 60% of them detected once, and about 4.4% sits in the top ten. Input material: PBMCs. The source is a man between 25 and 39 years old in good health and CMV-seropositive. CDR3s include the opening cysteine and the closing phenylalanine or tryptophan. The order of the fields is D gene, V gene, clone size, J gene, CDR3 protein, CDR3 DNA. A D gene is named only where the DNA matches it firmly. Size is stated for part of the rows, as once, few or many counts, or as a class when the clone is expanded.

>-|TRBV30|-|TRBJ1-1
CAGEGWGTEAFF
TGTGCCGGTGAGGGTTGGGGCACTGAAGCTTTCTTT
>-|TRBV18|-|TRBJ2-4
CASSPFGRNIQYF
TGTGCCAGCTCACCATTCGGCAGGAACATTCAGTACTTC
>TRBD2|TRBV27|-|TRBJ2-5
CASSIKTVPGGLKGQETQYF
TGTGCCAGCAGTATAAAAACGGTCCCGGGGGGGTTAAAGGGACAAGAGACCCAGTACTTC
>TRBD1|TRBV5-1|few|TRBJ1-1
CASSLSGGQAFF
TGCGCCAGCAGCTTGTCAGGGGGTCAAGCTTTCTTT
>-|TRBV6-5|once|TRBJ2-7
CASSYSGVDYEQYF
TGTGCCAGCAGTTACTCGGGAGTCGACTACGAGCAGTACTTC
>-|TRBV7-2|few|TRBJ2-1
CASSPPPHSRGLPNEQFF
TGTGCCAGCAGCCCCCCCCCTCACTCGCGGGGGCTTCCCAATGAGCAGTTCTTC
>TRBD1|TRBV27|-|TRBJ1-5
CASSPGQDVSPQHF
TGTGCCAGCAGTCCGGGACAGGATGTCAGCCCCCAGCATTTT
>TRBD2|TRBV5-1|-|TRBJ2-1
CASSFLPPGTNVIDEQFF
TGCGCCAGCAGCTTCCTACCTCCCGGGACTAATGTAATCGATGAGCAGTTCTTC
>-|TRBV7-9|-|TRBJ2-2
CSSSSTGTSVGRELFF
TGTTCCAGCAGCTCGACCGGGACTTCCGTCGGCCGGGAGCTGTTTTTT
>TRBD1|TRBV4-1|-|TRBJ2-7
CASSQAGTGGHEQYF
TGCGCCAGCAGCCAAGCAGGGACAGGGGGCCACGAGCAGTACTTC
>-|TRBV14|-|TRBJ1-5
CASSQDDGGWGDQPQHF
TGTGCCAGCAGCCAAGATGACGGGGGATGGGGTGATCAGCCCCAGCATTTT
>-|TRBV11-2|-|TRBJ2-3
CASSLVGGTQYF
TGTGCCAGCAGCTTAGTAGGGGGTACGCAGTATTTT
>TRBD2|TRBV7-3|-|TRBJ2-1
CASSHRTSGGFTNEQFF
TGTGCCAGCAGCCATCGGACTAGCGGGGGCTTTACCAATGAGCAGTTCTTC
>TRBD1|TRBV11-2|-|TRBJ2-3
CASSQVRGRPDTQYF
TGTGCCAGCAGCCAAGTGAGGGGGCGCCCGGATACGCAGTATTTT
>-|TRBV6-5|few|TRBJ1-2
CASSYPGDGYTF
TGTGCCAGCAGTTACCCAGGTGATGGCTACACCTTC